What follows are 32 T cell receptor beta chains derived from one specimen sequenced in a study of blood T cell repertoires in COVID-19. TCRdb's copy holds only in-frame clones and misses some; the assay was immunoSEQ multiplex PCR. The data show about 200,000 clones, about 83% seen once. Sample: PBMCs or T cells enriched from blood (not recorded which). The receptors derive from a young woman who had been exposed to COVID-19.

This clone came up once. This chain uses TRBV7-9 with TRBJ2-1, with 9 bases matching TRBD2. CDR1 and CDR2 from the germline V gene are SEHNR and FQNEAQ (reference sequence). Trimming at V came to 1 base and at J to 6 bases, leaving 16 bases not matched to a gene. This CDR3 comprises 19 residues. The CDR3 nucleotides are TGTGCCAGCAGCTTAGGGCAGGGTAGAGCTAGCGGGGATGTCAATGAGCAGTTCTTC. Its protein product is CASSLGQGRASGDVNEQFF.

The chain joins TRBV29-1 to TRBJ2-1; maybe TRBD2 (6 bases). The germline V gene has CDR1 SQVTM and CDR2 ANQGSEA. V shed 8 bases and J shed 6 bases, with 20 bases lying between them. CDR3 size: 14 residues. As DNA, the CDR3 is TGCAGCTCCCTGGGCGGGGTAGGAGGCAATGAGCAGTTCTTC. It is translated as CSSLGGVGGNEQFF.

V is TRBV11-2 and J is TRBJ2-1, with D possibly matching TRBD1 (6 bases). This CDR3 contains 13 residues. Germline CDR1 reads SGHAT; CDR2 reads FQNNGV. Trimming took off 5 bases at V and 9 bases at J, with 14 bases between the two ends. The DNA of the CDR3 is TGTGCCAGCAGCCAGGGGTCCGTCTTTGAGCAGTTCTTC. Its translation: CASSQGSVFEQFF.

This chain joins TRBV12-5 and TRBJ2-3; 9 bases fit TRBD1. The CDR3 length is 15 residues. Germline CDR1 LGHNT, CDR2 FRNRAP. V lost 1 base, J lost 2 bases, and 1 base stayed unmatched. As DNA, the CDR3 is TGTGCTAGTGGTTTGGGACAGGGGGTCACAGATACGCAGTATTTT. Translated: CASGLGQGVTDTQYF.

The CDR3 bases are TGTGCCAGCAGCCCCCAGGGGAACGAGCAGTACTTC. Its protein is CASSPQGNEQYF. The V gene is TRBV14, the J gene TRBJ2-7, with TRBD1 as a possible D gene (6 bases). Germline V lookup: CDR1 SGHDN, CDR2 FVKESK. V gave up 4 bases and J gave up 5 bases, with 9 bases separating them. The CDR3 length is 12 residues.

V gene TRBV15 combines with J gene TRBJ2-5, with D possibly being TRBD2 (5 bases). Germline CDR1 and CDR2: LNHNV and YYDKDF (reference sequence). V was shortened by 3 bases and J by 3 bases, with 17 bases between the two germline ends. The CDR3 extends over 16 amino acids. CDR3 in DNA: TGTGCCACCAGCAGCCCCAGGCGGGTAGGAGAAGAGACCCAGTACTTC. Translated: CATSSPRRVGEETQYF.

This clone was seen once. The CDR3 bases are TGTGCCAGCAGCGCTAGCGGGGGAGAGACCCAGTACTTC. It specifies CASSASGGETQYF. The chain uses TRBV9 and TRBJ2-5; TRBD2 matches at 10 bases. V shed 3 bases, J shed 4 bases, and the junction held 0 bases outside the gene matches. The CDR3 totals 13 residues. The V gene's germline CDR1 is SGDLS and CDR2 YYNGEE.

The gene calls are TRBV4-3 and TRBJ2-7; D might be TRBD2 (6 bases). V was cut by 1 base and J by 6 bases, with 10 bases left in between. This CDR3 has 13 amino acids. Germline values: CDR1 LGHNA, CDR2 YSLEER. This CDR3 reads CASSQGRGGEQYF. The CDR3 nucleotides read TGCGCCAGCAGCCAAGGACGGGGAGGCGAGCAGTACTTC.

The rearrangement links TRBV9 to TRBJ2-2; a possible D gene is TRBD1 (6 bases). CDR1 SGDLS and CDR2 YYNGEE come from the germline V gene. CDR3 size: 17 residues. V was pared by 3 bases and J by 5 bases, with 20 bases between. In nucleotides, the CDR3 is TGTGCCAGCAGCGGTTACAGGGCCCGCGAGGGAACCGGGGAGCTGTTTTTT. It codes for CASSGYRAREGTGELFF.

This clone was counted a few times. The rearrangement uses TRBV30 and TRBJ1-1, with D hard to call. CDR1 and CDR2 from the germline V gene are GTSNPN and SVGIG (reference sequence). V lost 1 base, J lost 1 base, and 13 bases lay in between. This CDR3 region has 15 residues. CDR3 sequence reads: CAWSASRLRNTEAFF. Written as DNA, the CDR3 is TGTGCCTGGAGTGCTAGCCGGCTTCGGAACACTGAAGCTTTCTTT.

This sequence joins TRBV3-1 (or the pseudogene TRBV3-2) and TRBJ2-5; D ambiguous. The germline V and J ends were trimmed by 3 bases and 1 base, with 3 bases remaining between them. Germline V gene data show CDR1 as LGHDT and CDR2 as YNNKEL (reference sequence). The CDR3 sequence is 12 residues long. The CDR3 region is CASSHLQETQYF. As DNA, the CDR3 is TGTGCCAGCAGCCATCTCCAAGAGACCCAGTACTTC.

The chain uses TRBV7-9 and TRBJ1-1; D possibly corresponds to TRBD1 (6 bases). V was pared by 7 bases and J by 4 bases, with 19 bases between. CDR1 and CDR2 (germline): SEHNR, FQNEAQ (reference sequence). This CDR3 spans 15 amino acids. CDR3 sequence reads: CASTDIGGGGTEAFF. The CDR3 nucleotides read TGTGCCAGCACCGATATTGGGGGCGGCGGCACTGAAGCTTTCTTT.

The V call is TRBV24-1, the J call TRBJ2-3, with D tentatively TRBD1 (5 bases). Germline lookup yields CDR1 KGHDR and CDR2 SFDVKD. The CDR3 is 17 residues long. V lost 5 bases and J lost 6, with 23 bases in between. This CDR3 reads CATSVQGWGPRVDTQYF. Here the CDR3 DNA reads TGTGCCACCAGTGTCCAAGGCTGGGGCCCCCGCGTGGATACGCAGTATTTT.

The chain joins TRBV27 to TRBJ1-1; D not resolved. Per the germline V gene, CDR1 is MNHEY and CDR2 is SMNVEV (reference sequence). Trimming shortened V by 6 bases and J by 0 bases, and 11 bases separated the two germline ends. This CDR3 has 14 residues. CDR3 nucleotides: TGTGCCAGCAGCGGTAGAGGAGTGAACACTGAAGCTTTCTTT. Amino acids: CASSGRGVNTEAFF.

The V and J genes are TRBV6-5 and TRBJ2-7; D possibly corresponds to TRBD2 (5 bases). Germline CDR1 reads MNHEY; CDR2 reads SVGAGI. The CDR3 consists of 14 residues. The V and J ends lost 6 bases and 0 bases respectively, with 12 bases between them. CDR3 amino acids: CASSATGSSYEQYF. The CDR3, as DNA: TGTGCCAGCAGCGCCACGGGGTCCTCCTACGAGCAGTACTTC.

The chain links TRBV15 to TRBJ1-4, with a possible D match to TRBD1 (5 bases). The CDR3 contains 14 residues. Trimming left V 0 bases short and J 7 bases short, with 9 bases between. Germline-derived CDR1 and CDR2 are LNHNV and YYDKDF (reference sequence). CDR3 amino acids: CATSRDVGREKLFF. For the CDR3, the DNA is TGTGCCACCAGCAGAGATGTGGGGCGTGAAAAACTGTTTTTT. Full variable domain (remainder filled in from reference TRBV15 and TRBJ1-4): DAMVIQNPRYQVTQFGKPVTLSCSQTLNHNVMYWYQQKSSQAPKLLFHYYDKDFNNEADTPDNFQSRRPNTSFCFLDIRSPGLGDTAMYLCATSRDVGREKLFFGSGTQLSVL.

This clone was seen a handful of times. The chain links TRBV7-9 to TRBJ1-1, with 9 bases matching TRBD1. After removal of 3 bases from V and 4 bases from J, the junction contained 3 bases not matched to a gene. This CDR3 has 14 amino acids. In germline, CDR1 is SEHNR, CDR2 FQNEAQ (reference sequence). The DNA of the CDR3 is TGTGCCAGCAGCTTCGGGACAGGGTTCACTGAAGCTTTCTTT. Encoded protein: CASSFGTGFTEAFF.

The chain couples TRBV7-2 to TRBJ1-1; the D is unclear. This CDR3 contains 15 residues. Germline CDR1 reads SGHTA; CDR2 reads FQGNSA. V was pared by 0 bases and J by 4 bases, with 12 bases between. CDR3 DNA: TGTGCCAGCAGCTTAGCTACGGTAGGCGGCACTGAAGCTTTCTTT. This gives the protein CASSLATVGGTEAFF.

The chain recombines TRBV19 with TRBJ2-5, with D possibly TRBD1 on 5 matching bases. This CDR3 has 14 residues. With 3 bases removed from V and 5 bases from J, the gap between germline ends came to 13 bases. Germline CDR1 LNHDA, CDR2 SQIVND (reference sequence). The CDR3 is CASSIFLTAETQYF. CDR3 bases: TGTGCCAGTAGTATTTTTTTGACAGCGGAGACCCAGTACTTC.

The V call is TRBV9, the J call TRBJ2-7; perhaps TRBD2 as D (5 bases). Germline assignment: CDR1 SGDLS and CDR2 YYNGEE. Trimming removed 4 bases at V and 2 bases at J, with 19 bases between. This CDR3 has 16 amino acids. CDR3 coding DNA: TGTGCCAGCAGCCAAGATGAGGACTCACGAACCTACGAGCAGTACTTC. Amino acids: CASSQDEDSRTYEQYF.

V usage is TRBV5-1 and J usage is TRBJ2-3, with D unresolved. The V and J ends lost 4 bases and 2 bases respectively, with 11 bases between them. Germline V gene data show CDR1 as SGHRS and CDR2 as YFSETQ. This CDR3 is 14 amino acids long. The CDR3 loop reads CASSKLVLTDTQYF. CDR3 DNA: TGCGCCAGCAGCAAACTCGTCCTCACAGATACGCAGTATTTT.

This chain uses TRBV5-6 with TRBJ2-5; no reliable D call. There are 16 residues in the CDR3. Per germline, CDR1 SGHDT and CDR2 YYEEEE. The germline V and J ends were trimmed by 4 bases and 5 bases, with 21 bases remaining between them. The CDR3 reads CASSVPESGSLETQYF. CDR3 nucleotide sequence: TGTGCCAGCAGCGTCCCTGAGTCAGGTAGTTTGGAGACCCAGTACTTC. The full variable domain, its missing parts supplied by reference TRBV5-6 and TRBJ2-5, is DAGVTQSPTHLIKTRGQQVTLRCSPKSGHDTVSWYQQALGQGPQFIFQYYEEEERQRGNFPDRFSGHQFPNYSSELNVNALLLGDSALYLCASSVPESGSLETQYFGPGTRLLVL.

CDR3 in DNA: TGCAGCGTGGAGACAGGAGGCCGTGGCTACACCTTC. It specifies CSVETGGRGYTF. The genes are TRBV29-1 and TRBJ1-2; weak D call: TRBD1 (6 bases). The CDR3 has 12 residues. CDR1 is SQVTM, CDR2 ANQGSEA, per germline. V was shortened by 6 bases and J by 7 bases, with 15 bases between the two germline ends.

The chain couples TRBV7-9 to TRBJ1-3, with 7 bases identical to TRBD1. Germline V gene data show CDR1 as SEHNR and CDR2 as FQNEAQ (reference sequence). Losses at the gene ends were 3 bases for V and 7 bases for J; bases not matched to a gene: 6. CDR3 length: 14 amino acids. The CDR3 region is CASSFGTVLNTIYF. CDR3 nucleotide sequence: TGTGCCAGCAGCTTCGGGACAGTCCTGAACACCATATATTTT.

The J gene is TRBJ2-7, the V gene TRBV5-1; TRBD1 aligns across 10 bases. Germline CDR1 and CDR2: SGHRS and YFSETQ. The CDR3 is 15 amino acids. J was trimmed by 6 bases and V by 0 bases; bases with no gene match: 6. DNA for the CDR3: TGCGCCAGCAGCTTGGTTACGGGACAGGGGACCGAGCAGTACTTC. Translation: CASSLVTGQGTEQYF. Looking up the rest from reference TRBV5-1 and TRBJ2-7 gives the full variable domain: KAGVTQTPRYLIKTRGQQVTLSCSPISGHRSVSWYQQTPGQGLQFLFEYFSETQRNKGNFPGRFSGRQFSNSRSEMNVSTLELGDSALYLCASSLVTGQGTEQYFGPGTRLTVT.

V usage is TRBV5-1 and J usage is TRBJ1-6; weak D call: TRBD1 (5 bases). Germline V gives CDR1 SGHRS, CDR2 YFSETQ. This CDR3 is built from 15 residues. V lost 4 bases, J lost 4 bases, and 12 bases lay in between. CDR3 region: CASSPGGAYNSPLHF. In DNA form, the CDR3 reads TGCGCCAGCAGCCCGGGGGGAGCTTATAATTCACCCCTCCACTTT.

The chain combines TRBV5-1 with TRBJ1-2, with 9 nucleotides matching TRBD1. CDR1 is SGHRS, CDR2 YFSETQ, per germline. The length of the CDR3 is 14 residues. J was trimmed by 6 bases and V by 0 bases; bases with no gene match: 3. This CDR3 reads CASSLATGGDGYTF. The CDR3 region has the DNA TGCGCCAGCAGCTTGGCTACAGGGGGCGATGGCTACACCTTC.

The J gene is TRBJ1-5, the V gene TRBV5-5, with D perhaps TRBD1 (5 bases). Trimming removed 3 bases from V and 5 bases from J, with 9 bases in between. Germline CDR1 and CDR2: SGHKS and YYEKEE (reference sequence). CDR3 size: 13 residues. The CDR3 protein is CASSSQGDQPQHF. CDR3 sequence (DNA): TGTGCCAGCAGCTCGCAGGGTGATCAGCCCCAGCATTTT.

The genes are TRBV4-1 and TRBJ2-1; 9 bases fit TRBD2. Germline values: CDR1 MGHRA, CDR2 YSYEKL. The V and J ends lost 0 bases and 2 bases, in that order; junction bases with no gene match: 2. The CDR3 covers 16 residues. CDR3 sequence: CASSQDLAGTYNEQFF. The CDR3 DNA reads as TGCGCCAGCAGCCAAGATCTAGCGGGGACCTACAATGAGCAGTTCTTC.

CDR3 in amino acids: CASSLGTPEQYF. The CDR3 DNA sequence: TGTGCCAGCAGCCTAGGGACACCCGAGCAGTACTTC. V and J are TRBV7-9 and TRBJ2-7; tentatively, D is TRBD1 (6 bases). The germline V gene encodes CDR1 SEHNR and CDR2 FQNEAQ (reference sequence). The V end lost 5 bases, the J end lost 6 bases, and 11 bases lay between the germline ends. The CDR3 consists of 12 residues.

The rearrangement links TRBV6-6 to TRBJ1-2; D unresolved. CDR3 length equals 14 residues. Trimming took off 0 bases at V and 4 bases at J, with 9 bases between the two ends. Germline-derived CDR1 and CDR2 are MNHNY and SVGAGI (reference sequence). CDR3 nucleotide sequence: TGTGCCAGCAGTTACTCCTCACCGGGCTATGGCTACACCTTC. As protein: CASSYSSPGYGYTF.

This clone was detected once. This chain connects TRBV19 to TRBJ2-7; a weak D match, TRBD2 (5 bases). The CDR3 runs to 12 residues. Germline V gene lookup returns CDR1 LNHDA and CDR2 SQIVND (reference sequence). Trimming removed 6 bases at V and 2 bases at J, with 8 bases between. The CDR3 here is CASSGVAYEQYF. Here the CDR3 DNA reads TGTGCCAGTAGCGGGGTAGCCTACGAGCAGTACTTC.